The 23 T cell receptor beta chains below come from one sample, sequenced in a study of shared clonotypes between healthy human individuals. Profiling relied on immunoSEQ multiplex PCR, and the TCRdb table lists in-frame clones only, not all of them. The data contain roughly 1,600,000 clones, just under 99% of them singletons. Sequences were obtained from naive CD4+ T cells sorted from blood. Indicated subset: CD45RA+ positively selected. All receptors come from a man aged 30 to 45 in good health.

The chain links TRBV6-4 to TRBJ1-2, with 7 bases identical to TRBD1. V dropped 4 bases and J dropped 8; count of bases not matched to a gene: 13. CDR3 size: 15 residues. Germline assignment: CDR1 MRHNA and CDR2 SNTAGT. In DNA form, the CDR3 reads TGTGCCAGCAGTGTGACGGCGGCAGGGGGTGGAGGCTACACCTTC. It translates to CASSVTAAGGGGYTF.

This chain joins TRBV4-3 and TRBJ2-2, with D perhaps TRBD1 or TRBD2 (5 bases each). This CDR3 spans 17 amino acids. Looked up from germline, CDR1 is LGHNA and CDR2 is YSLEER. Trimming took 1 base from V and 1 from J, leaving 13 bases between them. The CDR3 sequence: CASSQVWQGVNTGELFF. DNA of the CDR3: TGCGCCAGCAGCCAAGTTTGGCAGGGAGTGAACACCGGGGAGCTGTTTTTT.

The gene calls are TRBV30 and TRBJ2-5; the match to TRBD1 covers 9 bases. This CDR3 has 15 amino acids. Germline V CDR1 and CDR2: GTSNPN, SVGIG (reference sequence). Losses at the gene ends were 5 bases for V and 5 bases for J; bases not matched to a gene: 12. This CDR3 reads CAWQGGQGREETQYF. DNA for the CDR3: TGTGCCTGGCAGGGGGGACAGGGAAGAGAGGAGACCCAGTACTTC.

The chain uses TRBV7-9 and TRBJ2-4; D gene unclear. Germline V gives CDR1 SEHNR, CDR2 FQNEAQ (reference sequence). The CDR3 runs 15 residues. The V end lost 5 bases, the J end lost 0 bases, and 11 bases lay between the germline ends. CDR3 sequence: CASSPFATAKNIQYF. CDR3 coding DNA: TGTGCCAGCAGCCCCTTCGCGACAGCCAAAAACATTCAGTACTTC.

J is TRBJ2-7 and V is TRBV2; TRBD2 might be the D (6 bases). The germline gives CDR1 SNHLY, CDR2 FYNNEI. The CDR3 is 14 residues long. V gave up 6 bases and J gave up 7 bases, with 19 bases separating them. The CDR3 is CASSPTGRREEQYF. CDR3 nucleotides: TGTGCCAGCAGCCCAACAGGTCGGCGGGAAGAGCAGTACTTC.

J is TRBJ1-3 and V is TRBV5-1; possible D gene TRBD1, 6 bases. Deletions cut 4 bases from V and 2 bases from J, with 19 bases between. Germline CDR1 SGHRS, CDR2 YFSETQ. The length of the CDR3 is 17 residues. Here the CDR3 reads CASSPEPLQGAGNTIYF. In DNA form, the CDR3 reads TGCGCCAGCAGCCCCGAACCGCTACAGGGAGCTGGAAACACCATATATTTT.

V is TRBV29-1 and J is TRBJ2-7, with 7 bases aligning to TRBD2. The CDR3 loop spans 14 amino acids. V lost 4 bases and J lost 3; bases outside the gene matches: 9. CDR1 is SQVTM, CDR2 ANQGSEA, per germline. The CDR3 loop reads CSVGYQRDYYEQYF. Written as DNA, the CDR3 is TGCAGCGTTGGTTATCAGCGGGATTACTACGAGCAGTACTTC.

V is TRBV5-1 and J is TRBJ2-5; 7 nucleotides agree with TRBD1. The CDR3 consists of 15 residues. In germline, CDR1 is SGHRS, CDR2 YFSETQ. V shed 4 bases, J shed 0 bases, and the junction held 6 bases outside the gene matches. CDR3 sequence: CASSKGQQYQETQYF. For the CDR3, the DNA is TGCGCCAGCAGCAAGGGACAGCAGTACCAAGAGACCCAGTACTTC.

The CDR3 sequence is CASSLADRGTDTQYF. The CDR3 DNA follows: TGCGCCAGCAGCTTGGCGGACAGGGGAACAGATACGCAGTATTTT. This chain links TRBV5-1 with TRBJ2-3; 9 nucleotides agree with TRBD1. Per the germline V gene, CDR1 is SGHRS and CDR2 is YFSETQ. The CDR3 is 15 amino acids. The ends lost 0 bases at V and 3 bases at J; junction bases unmatched: 2.

V gene TRBV28 combines with J gene TRBJ1-2; D not certain. The CDR3 contains 12 residues. CDR1 MDHEN and CDR2 SYDVKM come from the germline V gene. The germline V and J ends were trimmed by 10 bases and 4 bases, with 13 bases remaining between them. The chain's CDR3 is CANSLDSYGYTF. The DNA of the CDR3 is TGTGCCAACTCCCTGGATTCCTATGGCTACACCTTC.

The chain combines TRBV4-1 with TRBJ2-2, with 7 bases that match TRBD2. V lost 0 bases, J lost 6 bases, and 13 bases stayed unmatched. The CDR3 extends over 18 amino acids. Germline V gives CDR1 MGHRA, CDR2 YSYEKL. The CDR3 sequence: CASSQDRAGLIRPGELFF. DNA of the CDR3: TGCGCCAGCAGCCAAGATCGTGCGGGACTAATACGCCCCGGGGAGCTGTTTTTT.

A word on this clone: This sample also contains other DNA sequences that code for the same CDR3. V and J are TRBV6-5 and TRBJ2-2; D ambiguous. The CDR3 runs to 12 residues. Trimming shortened V by 6 bases and J by 2 bases, and 4 bases separated the two germline ends. Per the germline V gene, CDR1 is MNHEY and CDR2 is SVGAGI. In nucleotides, the CDR3 is TGTGCCAGCAGCGGAAACACCGGGGAGCTGTTTTTT. It translates to CASSGNTGELFF.

This clone was counted a single time. This chain joins TRBV11-3 and TRBJ2-2, with 7 bases that match TRBD1. V lost 5 bases, J lost 3 bases, and 6 bases stayed unmatched. The CDR3 covers 15 residues. Germline V gives CDR1 SGHNT, CDR2 YENEEA. The CDR3: CASSRGQGDTGELFF. In DNA form, the CDR3 reads TGTGCCAGCAGCCGTGGGCAGGGGGACACCGGGGAGCTGTTTTTT.

The chain joins TRBV5-1 to TRBJ2-3; 7 bases are shared with TRBD2. This CDR3 comprises 16 residues. Germline V gives CDR1 SGHRS, CDR2 YFSETQ. J lost 2 bases, V lost 6 bases, and 12 bases had no gene match. Written as DNA, the CDR3 is TGCGCCAGCAAGTCACCCGCGACTAGCTCCACAGATACGCAGTATTTT. Residues: CASKSPATSSTDTQYF. Full variable domain (outside the CDR3, taken from reference TRBV5-1 and TRBJ2-3): KAGVTQTPRYLIKTRGQQVTLSCSPISGHRSVSWYQQTPGQGLQFLFEYFSETQRNKGNFPGRFSGRQFSNSRSEMNVSTLELGDSALYLCASKSPATSSTDTQYFGPGTRLTVL.

The chain carries TRBV7-3 and TRBJ2-3, with 8 bases that match TRBD2. V trimming: 2 bases; J trimming: 5 bases; junction bases outside the gene matches: 9. The V gene's germline CDR1 is SGHTA and CDR2 FQGTGA. This CDR3 comprises 16 residues. The CDR3 here is CASSLWAGGEGDTQYF. The DNA for the CDR3 is TGTGCCAGCAGCTTATGGGCGGGAGGTGAGGGAGATACGCAGTATTTT.

V gene TRBV9 combines with J gene TRBJ2-2; D not certain. The CDR3 has 14 residues. The V gene lost 4 bases and the J gene lost 7 bases, with 14 bases spanning the gap. Germline CDR1 SGDLS, CDR2 YYNGEE. The CDR3 DNA follows: TGTGCCAGCAGCCCCGCTTTTGGGATCGGGGAGCTGTTTTTT. It translates to CASSPAFGIGELFF.

This chain joins TRBV28 and TRBJ2-3; tentative D call: TRBD1 (5 bases). Germline V CDR1 and CDR2: MDHEN, SYDVKM. The CDR3 contains 15 residues. Trimming shortened V by 3 bases and J by 3 bases, and 13 bases separated the two germline ends. This CDR3 reads CASSLRTIRTDTQYF. The CDR3 DNA sequence: TGTGCCAGCAGTTTGAGGACAATCCGAACAGATACGCAGTATTTT.

The V and J genes are TRBV29-1 and TRBJ2-1; 9 bases line up with TRBD2. Trimming took 5 bases from V and 5 from J; bases not matched to a gene: 7. Germline loops: CDR1 SQVTM, CDR2 ANQGSEA. The CDR3 has 14 residues. The CDR3 spells CSVQGGLADNEQFF. CDR3 DNA: TGCAGCGTTCAAGGGGGACTAGCAGACAATGAGCAGTTCTTC.

The gene calls are TRBV11-2 and TRBJ1-1; TRBD1 aligns across 8 bases. Germline CDR1 is SGHAT and CDR2 is FQNNGV. J lost 6 bases, V lost 1 base, and 7 bases had no gene match. The CDR3 has 15 residues. The CDR3 sequence is CASSLVNRGASEAFF. CDR3 nucleotide sequence: TGTGCCAGCAGCTTAGTGAACAGGGGGGCTTCTGAAGCTTTCTTT.

V gene TRBV9 combines with J gene TRBJ2-7, with D possibly being TRBD2 (6 bases). CDR1 and CDR2 (germline): SGDLS, YYNGEE. The CDR3 sequence is 14 residues long. Between the trimmed V and J ends, which lost 3 bases and 0 bases, there was a span of 10 bases. CDR3 region: CASSATSSSYEQYF. DNA of the CDR3: TGTGCCAGCAGCGCGACTAGTAGCTCCTACGAGCAGTACTTC.

This chain uses TRBV5-1 with TRBJ1-2; the D gene is possibly TRBD1 (6 bases). Germline V gene data show CDR1 as SGHRS and CDR2 as YFSETQ. The CDR3 sequence is 18 residues long. V was cut by 0 bases and J by 0 bases, with 18 bases left in between. CDR3: CASSLDSGGHSTNYGYTF. As DNA, the CDR3 is TGCGCCAGCAGCTTGGATTCTGGGGGACACTCCACTAACTATGGCTACACCTTC.

This sequence joins TRBV11-2 and TRBJ2-7; 9 nucleotides align to TRBD1. The germline V gene has CDR1 SGHAT and CDR2 FQNNGV. Unmatched junction bases numbered 7, after V lost 5 bases and J lost 5 bases. The CDR3 covers 14 residues. CDR3 nucleotides: TGTGCCAGCAGCCGGGACAGGGCTTTTCACGAGCAGTACTTC. Its protein product is CASSRDRAFHEQYF.

The rearrangement joins TRBV27 to TRBJ2-4, with 12 bases that match TRBD1. CDR1 is MNHEY and CDR2 is SMNVEV in the germline V gene (reference sequence). The CDR3 covers 15 residues. The trim removed 5 bases at V and 5 bases at J, leaving 4 bases unmatched. The CDR3 DNA is TGTGCCAGCAGTCGGGACAGGGGGCAAGAAAACATTCAGTACTTC. Its protein product is CASSRDRGQENIQYF.